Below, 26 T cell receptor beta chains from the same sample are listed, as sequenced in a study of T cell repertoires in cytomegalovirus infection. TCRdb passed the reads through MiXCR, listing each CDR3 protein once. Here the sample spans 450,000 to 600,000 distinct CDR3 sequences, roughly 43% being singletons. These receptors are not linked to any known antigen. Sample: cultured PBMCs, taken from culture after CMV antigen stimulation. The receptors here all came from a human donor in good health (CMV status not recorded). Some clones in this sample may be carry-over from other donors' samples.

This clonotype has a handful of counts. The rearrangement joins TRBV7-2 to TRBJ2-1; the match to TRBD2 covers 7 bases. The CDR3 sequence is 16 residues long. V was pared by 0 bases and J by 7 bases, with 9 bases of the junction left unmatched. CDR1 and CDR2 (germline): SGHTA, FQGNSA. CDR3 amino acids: CASSLASVAGLNEQFF. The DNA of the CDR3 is TGTGCCAGCAGCTTAGCGTCGGTAGCGGGTCTGAATGAGCAGTTCTTC. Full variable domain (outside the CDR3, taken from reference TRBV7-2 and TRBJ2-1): GAGVSQSPSNKVTEKGKDVELRCDPISGHTALYWYRQSLGQGLEFLIYFQGNSAPDKSGLPSDRFSAERTGGSVSTLTIQRTQQEDSAVYLCASSLASVAGLNEQFFGPGTRLTVL.

CDR3 bases: TGTGCCAGCAGTTTACTAGCGGGGTACACAGATACGCAGTATTTT. As protein: CASSLLAGYTDTQYF. The chain employs TRBV12-3 or TRBV12-4 and TRBJ2-3, with 9 bases aligning to TRBD2. There are 15 residues in the CDR3. V dropped 2 bases and J dropped 2; count of bases not matched to a gene: 2.

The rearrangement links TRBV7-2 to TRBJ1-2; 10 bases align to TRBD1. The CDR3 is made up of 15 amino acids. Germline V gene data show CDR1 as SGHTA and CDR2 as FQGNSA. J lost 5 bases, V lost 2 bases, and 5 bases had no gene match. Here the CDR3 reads CASSLQAGQGYGYTF. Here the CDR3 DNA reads TGTGCCAGCAGCTTACAGGCGGGACAGGGGTATGGCTACACCTTC.

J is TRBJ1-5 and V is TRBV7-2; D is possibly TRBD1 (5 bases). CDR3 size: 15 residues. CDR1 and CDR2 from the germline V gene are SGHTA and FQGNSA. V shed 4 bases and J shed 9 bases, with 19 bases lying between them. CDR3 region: CASSSDPLGGTPQHF. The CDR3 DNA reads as TGTGCCAGCAGCTCGGACCCCCTGGGGGGGACGCCCCAGCATTTT.

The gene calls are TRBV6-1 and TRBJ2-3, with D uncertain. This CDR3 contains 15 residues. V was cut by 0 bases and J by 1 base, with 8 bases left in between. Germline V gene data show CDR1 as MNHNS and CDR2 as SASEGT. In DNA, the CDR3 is TGTGCCAGCAGTGAAGCGGCCGGAGGCACAGATACGCAGTATTTT. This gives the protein CASSEAAGGTDTQYF.

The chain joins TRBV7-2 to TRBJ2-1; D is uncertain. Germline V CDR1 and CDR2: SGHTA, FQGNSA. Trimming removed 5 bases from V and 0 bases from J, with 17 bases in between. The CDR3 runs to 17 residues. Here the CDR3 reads CASSPPGYMSSYNEQFF. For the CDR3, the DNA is TGTGCCAGCAGCCCCCCCGGGTACATGAGCTCCTACAATGAGCAGTTCTTC.

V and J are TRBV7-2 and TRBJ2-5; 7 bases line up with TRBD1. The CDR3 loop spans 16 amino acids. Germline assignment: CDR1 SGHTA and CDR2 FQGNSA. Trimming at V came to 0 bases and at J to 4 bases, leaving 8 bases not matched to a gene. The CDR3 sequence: CASSLARDPGGETQYF. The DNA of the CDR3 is TGTGCCAGCAGCTTAGCACGTGACCCAGGGGGAGAGACCCAGTACTTC.

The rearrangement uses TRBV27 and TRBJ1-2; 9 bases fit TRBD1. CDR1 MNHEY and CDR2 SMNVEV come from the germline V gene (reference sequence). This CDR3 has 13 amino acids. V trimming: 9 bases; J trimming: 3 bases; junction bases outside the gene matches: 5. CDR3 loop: CARPDRGDYGYTF. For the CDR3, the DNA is TGTGCCAGACCGGACAGGGGTGACTATGGCTACACCTTC.

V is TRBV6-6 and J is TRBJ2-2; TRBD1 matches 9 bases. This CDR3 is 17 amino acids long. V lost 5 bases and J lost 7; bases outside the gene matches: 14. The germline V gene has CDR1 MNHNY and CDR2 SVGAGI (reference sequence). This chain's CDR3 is CASSAHRDRVIIGELFF. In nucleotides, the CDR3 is TGTGCCAGCAGTGCTCACCGGGACAGGGTTATTATCGGGGAGCTGTTTTTT.

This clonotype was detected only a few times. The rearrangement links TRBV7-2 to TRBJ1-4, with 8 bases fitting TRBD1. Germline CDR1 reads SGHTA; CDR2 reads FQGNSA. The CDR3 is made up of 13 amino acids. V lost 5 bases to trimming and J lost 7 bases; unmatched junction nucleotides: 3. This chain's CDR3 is CASSGQGSEKLFF. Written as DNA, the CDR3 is TGTGCCAGCAGCGGACAGGGTAGTGAAAAACTGTTTTTT. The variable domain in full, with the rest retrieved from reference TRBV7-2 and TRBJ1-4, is GAGVSQSPSNKVTEKGKDVELRCDPISGHTALYWYRQSLGQGLEFLIYFQGNSAPDKSGLPSDRFSAERTGGSVSTLTIQRTQQEDSAVYLCASSGQGSEKLFFGSGTQLSVL.

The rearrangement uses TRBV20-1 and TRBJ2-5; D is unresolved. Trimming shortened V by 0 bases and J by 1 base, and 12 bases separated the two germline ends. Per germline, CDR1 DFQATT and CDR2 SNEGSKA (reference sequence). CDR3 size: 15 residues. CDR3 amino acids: CSARDRSQTQETQYF. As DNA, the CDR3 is TGCAGTGCTAGAGATCGAAGCCAGACCCAAGAGACCCAGTACTTC.

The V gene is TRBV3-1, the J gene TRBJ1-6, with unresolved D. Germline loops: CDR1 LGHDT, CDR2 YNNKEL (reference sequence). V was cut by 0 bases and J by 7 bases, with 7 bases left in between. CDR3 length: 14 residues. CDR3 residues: CASSQEYGNSPLHF. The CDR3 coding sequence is TGTGCCAGCAGCCAAGAGTACGGGAATTCACCCCTCCACTTT.

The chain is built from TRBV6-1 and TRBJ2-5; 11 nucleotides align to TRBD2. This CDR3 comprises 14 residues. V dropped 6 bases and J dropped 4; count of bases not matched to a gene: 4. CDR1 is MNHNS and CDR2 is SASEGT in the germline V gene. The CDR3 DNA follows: TGTGCCAGCAGCAGACTAGCGGGGATAGAGACCCAGTACTTC. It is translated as CASSRLAGIETQYF.

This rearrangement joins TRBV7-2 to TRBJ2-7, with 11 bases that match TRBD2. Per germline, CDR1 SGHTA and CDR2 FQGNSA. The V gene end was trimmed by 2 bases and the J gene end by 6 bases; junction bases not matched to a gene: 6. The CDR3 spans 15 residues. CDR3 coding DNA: TGTGCCAGCAGCTTATTCACTAGCGGGGGCCGCGAGCAGTACTTC. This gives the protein CASSLFTSGGREQYF.

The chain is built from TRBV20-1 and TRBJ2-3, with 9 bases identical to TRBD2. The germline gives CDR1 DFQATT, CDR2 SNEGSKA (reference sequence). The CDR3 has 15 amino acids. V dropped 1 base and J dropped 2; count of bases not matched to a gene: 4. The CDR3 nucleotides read TGCAGTGCTAGAGGAGCGGGGGGATTCACAGATACGCAGTATTTT. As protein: CSARGAGGFTDTQYF.

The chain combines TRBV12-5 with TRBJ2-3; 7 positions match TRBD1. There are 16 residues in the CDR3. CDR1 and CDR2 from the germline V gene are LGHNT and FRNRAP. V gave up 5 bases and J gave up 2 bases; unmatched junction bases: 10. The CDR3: CASGMQQGTNTDTQYF. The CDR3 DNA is TGTGCTAGTGGTATGCAACAGGGGACGAACACAGATACGCAGTATTTT.

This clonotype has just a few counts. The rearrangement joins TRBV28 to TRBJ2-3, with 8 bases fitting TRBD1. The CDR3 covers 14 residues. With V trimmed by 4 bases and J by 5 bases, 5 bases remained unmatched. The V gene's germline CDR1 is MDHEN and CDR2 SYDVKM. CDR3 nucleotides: TGTGCCAGCAGTTATGGACAGGGTCGAGATACGCAGTATTTT. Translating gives CASSYGQGRDTQYF.

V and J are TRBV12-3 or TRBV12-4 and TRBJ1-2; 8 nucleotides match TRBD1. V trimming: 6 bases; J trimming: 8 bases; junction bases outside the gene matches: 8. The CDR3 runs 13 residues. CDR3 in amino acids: CASRRTGSRGYTF. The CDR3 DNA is TGTGCCAGCAGACGGACAGGGTCCCGCGGCTACACCTTC.

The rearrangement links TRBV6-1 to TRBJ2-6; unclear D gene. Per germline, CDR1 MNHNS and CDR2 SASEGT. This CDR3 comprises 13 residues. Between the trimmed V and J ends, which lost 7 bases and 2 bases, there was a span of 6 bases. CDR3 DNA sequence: TGTGCCAGCAAGCCCCCTGGGGCCAACGTCCTGACTTTC. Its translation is CASKPPGANVLTF.

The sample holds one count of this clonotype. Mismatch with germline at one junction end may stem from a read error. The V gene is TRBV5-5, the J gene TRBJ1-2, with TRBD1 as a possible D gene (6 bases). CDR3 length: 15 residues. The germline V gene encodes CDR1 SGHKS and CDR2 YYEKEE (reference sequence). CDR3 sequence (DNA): TGTGCCAACAGCACCTACGGGGGGGGGCCCTATGGCTACACCTTC. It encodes CANSTYGGGPYGYTF.

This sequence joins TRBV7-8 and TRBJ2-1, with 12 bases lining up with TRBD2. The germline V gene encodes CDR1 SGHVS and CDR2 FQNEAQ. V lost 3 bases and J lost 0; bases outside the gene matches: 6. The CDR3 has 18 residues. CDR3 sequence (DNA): TGTGCCAGCAGCTTCCTAGCGGGGGGGCTAAGCTCCTACAATGAGCAGTTCTTC. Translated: CASSFLAGGLSSYNEQFF.

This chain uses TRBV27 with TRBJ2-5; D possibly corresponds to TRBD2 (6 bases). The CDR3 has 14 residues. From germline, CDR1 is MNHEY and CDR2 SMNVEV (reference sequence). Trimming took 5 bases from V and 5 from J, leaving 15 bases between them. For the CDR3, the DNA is TGTGCCAGCAGTACCCTCGGGAGCGGGGAGACCCAGTACTTC. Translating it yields CASSTLGSGETQYF.

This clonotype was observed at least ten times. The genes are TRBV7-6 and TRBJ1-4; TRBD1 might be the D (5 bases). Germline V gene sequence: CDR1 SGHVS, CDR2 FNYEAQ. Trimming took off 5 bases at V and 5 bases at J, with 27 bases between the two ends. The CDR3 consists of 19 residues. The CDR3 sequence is CASSPGTAPLIEDNEKLFF. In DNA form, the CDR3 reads TGTGCCAGCAGCCCTGGGACGGCACCCCTTATTGAGGACAATGAAAAACTGTTTTTT.

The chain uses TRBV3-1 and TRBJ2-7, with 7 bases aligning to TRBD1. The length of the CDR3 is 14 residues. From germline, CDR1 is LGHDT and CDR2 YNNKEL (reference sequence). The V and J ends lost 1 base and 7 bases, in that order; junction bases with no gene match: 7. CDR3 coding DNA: TGTGCCAGCAGCCAAGCCGGGACAGAGAGGGAGCAGTACTTC. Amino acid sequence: CASSQAGTEREQYF.

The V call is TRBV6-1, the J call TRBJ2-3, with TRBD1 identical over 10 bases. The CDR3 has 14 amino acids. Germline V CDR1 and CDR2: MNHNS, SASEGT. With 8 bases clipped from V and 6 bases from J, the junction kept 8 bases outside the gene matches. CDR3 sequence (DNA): TGTGCCAGCCGACAGGGGGCAGGGGGGGATACGCAGTATTTT. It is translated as CASRQGAGGDTQYF.

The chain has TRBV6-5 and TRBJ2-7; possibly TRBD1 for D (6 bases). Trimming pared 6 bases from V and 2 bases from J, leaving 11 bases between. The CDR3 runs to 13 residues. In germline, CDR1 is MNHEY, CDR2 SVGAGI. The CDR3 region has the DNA TGTGCCAGCAGAAACTCAGGGGCCTACGAGCAGTACTTC. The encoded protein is CASRNSGAYEQYF.